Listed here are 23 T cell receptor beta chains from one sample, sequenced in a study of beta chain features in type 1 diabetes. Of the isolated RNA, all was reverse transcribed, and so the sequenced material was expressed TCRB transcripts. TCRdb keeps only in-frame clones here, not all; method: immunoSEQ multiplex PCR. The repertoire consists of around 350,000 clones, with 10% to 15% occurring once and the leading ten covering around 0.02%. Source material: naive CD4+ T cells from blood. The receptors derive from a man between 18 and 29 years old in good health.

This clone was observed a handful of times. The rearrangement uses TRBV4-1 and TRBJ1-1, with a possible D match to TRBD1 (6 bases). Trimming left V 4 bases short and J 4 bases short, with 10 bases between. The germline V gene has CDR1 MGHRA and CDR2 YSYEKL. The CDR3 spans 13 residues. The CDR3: CASSPSGVTEAFF. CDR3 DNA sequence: TGCGCCAGCAGCCCCTCAGGGGTCACTGAAGCTTTCTTT.

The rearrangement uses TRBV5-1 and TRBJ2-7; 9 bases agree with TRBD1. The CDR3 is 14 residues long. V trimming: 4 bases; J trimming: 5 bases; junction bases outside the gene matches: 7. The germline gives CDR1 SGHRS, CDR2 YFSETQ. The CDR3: CASSVHGTGNEQYF. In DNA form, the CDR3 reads TGCGCCAGCAGCGTACACGGGACAGGGAACGAGCAGTACTTC.

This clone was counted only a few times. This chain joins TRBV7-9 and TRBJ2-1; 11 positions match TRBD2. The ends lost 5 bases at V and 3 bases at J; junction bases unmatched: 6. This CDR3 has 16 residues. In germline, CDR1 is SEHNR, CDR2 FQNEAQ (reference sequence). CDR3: CASSRGGTSGYNEQFF. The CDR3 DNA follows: TGTGCCAGCAGCAGAGGGGGGACTAGCGGCTACAATGAGCAGTTCTTC.

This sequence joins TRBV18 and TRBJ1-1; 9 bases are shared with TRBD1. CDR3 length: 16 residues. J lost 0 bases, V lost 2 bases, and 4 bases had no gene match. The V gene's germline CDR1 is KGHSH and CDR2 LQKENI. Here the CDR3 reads CASSPGDRVMNTEAFF. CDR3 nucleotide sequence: TGTGCCAGCTCACCAGGGGACAGGGTCATGAACACTGAAGCTTTCTTT.

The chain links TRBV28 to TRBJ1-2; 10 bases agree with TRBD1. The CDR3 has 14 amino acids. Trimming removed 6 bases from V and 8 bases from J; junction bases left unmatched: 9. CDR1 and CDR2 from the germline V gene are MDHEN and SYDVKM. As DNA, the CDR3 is TGTGCCAGCAGACCTTTTGACAGGGGGCGCGGCTACACCTTC. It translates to CASRPFDRGRGYTF.

Here the CDR3 DNA reads TGTGCCAGCAGCAACCGGGCCTACGAGCAGTACTTC. This translates into CASSNRAYEQYF. The gene calls are TRBV7-2 and TRBJ2-7; D gene unclear. This CDR3 has 12 residues. The V gene's germline CDR1 is SGHTA and CDR2 FQGNSA. Deletions cut 5 bases from V and 2 bases from J, with 7 bases between.

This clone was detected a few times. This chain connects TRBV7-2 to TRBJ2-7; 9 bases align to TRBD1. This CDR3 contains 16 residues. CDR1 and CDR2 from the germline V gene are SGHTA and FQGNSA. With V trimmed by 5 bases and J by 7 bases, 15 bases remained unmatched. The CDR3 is CASSPWGTGMTREQYF. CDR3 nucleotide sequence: TGTGCCAGCAGCCCCTGGGGGACAGGGATGACTCGTGAGCAGTACTTC. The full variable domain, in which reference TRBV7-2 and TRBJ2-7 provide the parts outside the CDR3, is GAGVSQSPSNKVTEKGKDVELRCDPISGHTALYWYRQSLGQGLEFLIYFQGNSAPDKSGLPSDRFSAERTGGSVSTLTIQRTQQEDSAVYLCASSPWGTGMTREQYFGPGTRLTVT.

The CDR3 sequence is CASSWTSGSRTDTQYF. The CDR3 region has the DNA TGTGCCAGCAGTTGGACTAGCGGGAGTCGGACAGATACGCAGTATTTT. The chain carries TRBV28 and TRBJ2-3; 13 bases line up with TRBD2. The ends lost 4 bases at V and 3 bases at J; junction bases unmatched: 4. Germline CDR1 is MDHEN and CDR2 is SYDVKM. The CDR3 has 16 residues.

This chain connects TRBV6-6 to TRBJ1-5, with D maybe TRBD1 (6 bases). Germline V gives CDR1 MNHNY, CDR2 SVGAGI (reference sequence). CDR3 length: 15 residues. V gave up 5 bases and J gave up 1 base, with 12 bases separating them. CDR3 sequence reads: CASSMDSTSNQPQHF. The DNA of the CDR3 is TGTGCCAGCAGTATGGACAGTACGAGCAATCAGCCCCAGCATTTT.

The CDR3 protein is CASRGTGALDYGYTF. The CDR3 DNA reads TGTGCCAGTAGGGGGACAGGGGCGCTCGACTATGGCTACACCTTC. The genes are TRBV19 and TRBJ1-2; 10 nucleotides match TRBD1. CDR3 length: 15 residues. In germline, CDR1 is LNHDA, CDR2 SQIVND (reference sequence). The J segment lost 3 bases and the V segment lost 6 bases, leaving 7 bases of the junction unmatched.

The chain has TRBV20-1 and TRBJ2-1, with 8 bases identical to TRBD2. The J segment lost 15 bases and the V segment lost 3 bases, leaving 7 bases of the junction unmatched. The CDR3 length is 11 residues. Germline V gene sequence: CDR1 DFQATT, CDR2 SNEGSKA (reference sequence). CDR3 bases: TGCAGTGCTAGTTTCGGGAGGGTTTGGTTCTTC. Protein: CSASFGRVWFF.

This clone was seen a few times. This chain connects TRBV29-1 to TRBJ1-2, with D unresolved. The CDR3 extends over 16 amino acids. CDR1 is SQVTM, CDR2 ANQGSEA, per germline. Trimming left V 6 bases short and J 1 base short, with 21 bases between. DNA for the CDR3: TGCAGCGTCCCTGCCCGGCGGGGAGCCCTTAACTATGGCTACACCTTC. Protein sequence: CSVPARRGALNYGYTF.

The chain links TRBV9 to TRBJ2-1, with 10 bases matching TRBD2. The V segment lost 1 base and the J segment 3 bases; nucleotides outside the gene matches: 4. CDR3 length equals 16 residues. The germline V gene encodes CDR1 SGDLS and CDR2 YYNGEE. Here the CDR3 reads CASSVPSGSVYNEQFF. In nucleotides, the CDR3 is TGTGCCAGCAGCGTACCTAGCGGGAGTGTCTACAATGAGCAGTTCTTC.

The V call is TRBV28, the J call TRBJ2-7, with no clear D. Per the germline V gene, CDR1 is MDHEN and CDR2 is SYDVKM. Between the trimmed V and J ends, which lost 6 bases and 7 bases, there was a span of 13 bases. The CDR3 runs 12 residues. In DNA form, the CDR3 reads TGTGCCAGCAGGGGCCCGAGTTCTGAGCAGTACTTC. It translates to CASRGPSSEQYF.

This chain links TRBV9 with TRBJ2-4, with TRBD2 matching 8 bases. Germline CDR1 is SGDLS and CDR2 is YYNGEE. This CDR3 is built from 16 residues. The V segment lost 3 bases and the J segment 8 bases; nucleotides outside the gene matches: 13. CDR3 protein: CASSASVAGPRDIQYF. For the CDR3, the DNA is TGTGCCAGCAGCGCTTCCGTAGCGGGGCCCCGGGACATTCAGTACTTC.

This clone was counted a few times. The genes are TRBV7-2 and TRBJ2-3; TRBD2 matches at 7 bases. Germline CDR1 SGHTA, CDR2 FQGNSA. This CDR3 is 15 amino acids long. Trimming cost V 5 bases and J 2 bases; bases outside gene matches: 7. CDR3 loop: CASSRGTTYTDTQYF. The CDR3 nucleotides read TGTGCCAGCAGCCGCGGGACTACCTACACAGATACGCAGTATTTT.

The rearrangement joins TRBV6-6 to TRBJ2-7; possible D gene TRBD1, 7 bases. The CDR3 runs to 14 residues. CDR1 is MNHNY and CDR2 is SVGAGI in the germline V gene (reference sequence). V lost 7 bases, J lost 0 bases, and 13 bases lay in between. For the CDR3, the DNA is TGTGCCAGCAACCCGGGGGACAGCTCCTACGAGCAGTACTTC. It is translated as CASNPGDSSYEQYF.

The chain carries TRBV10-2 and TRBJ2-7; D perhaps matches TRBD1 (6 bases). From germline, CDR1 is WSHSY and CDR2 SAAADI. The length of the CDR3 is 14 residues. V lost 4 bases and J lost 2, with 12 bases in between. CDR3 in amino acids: CASSVRTATYEQYF. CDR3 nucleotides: TGCGCCAGCAGTGTAAGGACAGCCACCTACGAGCAGTACTTC.

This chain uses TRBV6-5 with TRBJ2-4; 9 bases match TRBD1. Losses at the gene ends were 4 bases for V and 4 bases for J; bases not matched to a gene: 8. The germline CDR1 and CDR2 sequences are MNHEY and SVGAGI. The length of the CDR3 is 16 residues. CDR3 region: CASSSGGGTGKNIQYF. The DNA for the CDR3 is TGTGCCAGCAGTTCCGGTGGCGGGACAGGGAAAAACATTCAGTACTTC.

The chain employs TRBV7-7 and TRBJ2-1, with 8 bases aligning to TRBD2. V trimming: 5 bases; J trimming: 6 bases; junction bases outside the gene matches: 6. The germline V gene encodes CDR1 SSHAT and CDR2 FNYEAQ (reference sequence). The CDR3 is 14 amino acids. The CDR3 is CASSQEGTSNEQFF. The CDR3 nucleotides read TGTGCCAGCAGCCAGGAGGGGACTAGCAATGAGCAGTTCTTC.

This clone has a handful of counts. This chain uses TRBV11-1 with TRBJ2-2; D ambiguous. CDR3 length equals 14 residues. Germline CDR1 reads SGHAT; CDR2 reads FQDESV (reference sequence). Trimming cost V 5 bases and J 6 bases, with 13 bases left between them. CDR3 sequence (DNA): TGTGCCAGCAGCATAAGAACCGCGGCCGGGGAGCTGTTTTTT. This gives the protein CASSIRTAAGELFF. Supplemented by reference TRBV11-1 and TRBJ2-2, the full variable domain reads EAEVAQSPRYKITEKSQAVAFWCDPISGHATLYWYRQILGQGPELLVQFQDESVVDDSQLPKDRFSAERLKGVDSTLKIQPAELGDSAMYLCASSIRTAAGELFFGEGSRLTVL.

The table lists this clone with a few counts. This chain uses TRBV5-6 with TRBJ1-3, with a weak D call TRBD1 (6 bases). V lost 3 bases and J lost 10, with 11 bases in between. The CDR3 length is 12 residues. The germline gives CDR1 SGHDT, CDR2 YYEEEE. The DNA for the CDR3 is TGTGCCAGCAGCTGGGGGCAGGGGACCATATATTTT. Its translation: CASSWGQGTIYF. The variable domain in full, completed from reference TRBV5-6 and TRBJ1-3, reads DAGVTQSPTHLIKTRGQQVTLRCSPKSGHDTVSWYQQALGQGPQFIFQYYEEEERQRGNFPDRFSGHQFPNYSSELNVNALLLGDSALYLCASSWGQGTIYFGEGSWLTVV.

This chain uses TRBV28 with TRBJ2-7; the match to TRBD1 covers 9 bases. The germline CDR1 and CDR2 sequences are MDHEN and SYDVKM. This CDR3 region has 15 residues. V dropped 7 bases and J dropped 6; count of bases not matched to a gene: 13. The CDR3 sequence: CASTVIGTGFREQYF. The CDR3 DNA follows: TGTGCCAGCACCGTTATCGGGACAGGGTTTCGCGAGCAGTACTTC. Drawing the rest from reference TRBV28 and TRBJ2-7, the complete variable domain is DVKVTQSSRYLVKRTGEKVFLECVQDMDHENMFWYRQDPGLGLRLIYFSYDVKMKEKGDIPEGYSVSREKKERFSLILESASTNQTSMYLCASTVIGTGFREQYFGPGTRLTVT.